The TCR beta chain described here comes from a study of blood T cell repertoires in COVID-19. Study information: Donors in the United States, Italy and Spain gave samples during acute or convalescent COVID-19. T cells, B-cell-depleted T cells, or PBMCs supplied cDNA or gDNA.

Data came from immunoSEQ multiplex PCR; TCRdb stores just in-frame clones and leaves some out. Of 88,000 or so clones in the sample, around four fifths are singletons; the top ten hold 9% to 10%. CDR3 size: 15 residues. Germline assignment: CDR1 SGHTA and CDR2 FQGNSA. V lost 5 bases and J 1 base, leaving 11 bases between the germline ends. This chain connects TRBV7-2 to TRBJ1-4; no definite D call. The receptor's source is a human donor in a cohort sampled during active COVID-19. The sequencing input was peripheral blood. The CDR3 protein is CASSPHLVTNEKLFF. The CDR3 DNA reads as TGTGCCAGCAGCCCCCATCTAGTAACTAATGAAAAACTGTTTTTT.